These 23 T cell receptor beta chains came from one sample sequenced in a study of T cell repertoires in cytomegalovirus infection. MiXCR, applied by TCRdb to the reads, yields one record per CDR3 protein. The sample shows 200,000 to 300,000 distinct CDR3 sequences, roughly 10% of them seen only once. The specimen was PBMCs. All receptors derive from a human donor in good health (CMV status not recorded). Some clones in this sample may be carry-over from other donors' samples.

This clonotype has just a few counts. DNA of the CDR3: TGTGCCAGCAGCCAAGATTGGGGACAGGGGGCCGACTATGGCTACACCTTC. Translated, it gives CASSQDWGQGADYGYTF. This chain uses TRBV4-2 with TRBJ1-2; TRBD1 matches at 12 bases. Trimming at V came to 0 bases and at J to 3 bases, leaving 5 bases not matched to a gene. CDR1 LGHNA and CDR2 YNFKEQ come from the germline V gene. The CDR3 has 17 amino acids.

This clonotype was observed many times. This chain joins TRBV11-2 and TRBJ1-1; no clear D gene. CDR1 SGHAT and CDR2 FQNNGV come from the germline V gene. The CDR3 has 12 amino acids. V was clipped by 3 bases and J by 3 bases, with 5 bases between them. DNA for the CDR3: TGTGCCAGCAGCTTGAGGGACACTGAAGCTTTCTTT. As protein: CASSLRDTEAFF.

This clonotype has only a few counts. CDR3 protein: CASSPRDVLQETQYF. For the CDR3, the DNA is TGCGCCAGCAGCCCGCGGGACGTACTCCAAGAGACCCAGTACTTC. The chain is built from TRBV5-1 and TRBJ2-5, with D perhaps TRBD2 (6 bases). The germline V gene has CDR1 SGHRS and CDR2 YFSETQ. Trimming shortened V by 4 bases and J by 1 base, and 14 bases separated the two germline ends. CDR3 size: 15 residues. Variable domain in full (rest from reference TRBV5-1 and TRBJ2-5): KAGVTQTPRYLIKTRGQQVTLSCSPISGHRSVSWYQQTPGQGLQFLFEYFSETQRNKGNFPGRFSGRQFSNSRSEMNVSTLELGDSALYLCASSPRDVLQETQYFGPGTRLLVL.

This clonotype was observed many times. The V call is TRBV7-8, the J call TRBJ2-5; 10 bases fit TRBD2. With 1 base clipped from V and 5 bases from J, the junction kept 4 bases outside the gene matches. CDR3 length: 15 amino acids. The germline gives CDR1 SGHVS, CDR2 FQNEAQ. The CDR3 sequence: CASSLGTSGRETQYF. CDR3 DNA: TGTGCCAGCAGCTTAGGGACTAGCGGAAGGGAGACCCAGTACTTC.

In this sample, this clonotype turned up many times. This sequence joins TRBV4-2 and TRBJ2-7; 8 nucleotides match TRBD1. V trimming: 4 bases; J trimming: 4 bases; junction bases outside the gene matches: 12. The CDR3 totals 16 residues. Germline CDR1 reads LGHNA; CDR2 reads YNFKEQ. CDR3 coding DNA: TGTGCCAGCAGCCCACCCCCGGGACAGGTCGTTTACGAGCAGTACTTC. Its translation is CASSPPPGQVVYEQYF.

This clonotype was seen once. J is TRBJ1-2 and V is TRBV19, with TRBD1 as a possible D gene (6 bases). CDR1 LNHDA and CDR2 SQIVND come from the germline V gene (reference sequence). With 1 base removed from V and 8 bases from J, the gap between germline ends came to 17 bases. CDR3 length: 15 residues. The CDR3 is CASSIARNRASGYTF. CDR3 nucleotides: TGTGCCAGTAGTATAGCCCGGAACAGGGCTAGCGGCTACACCTTC.

This clonotype appeared a single time. A much larger clonotype is one base distant, so this may be a read error. V usage is TRBV7-2 and J usage is TRBJ2-5, with 8 bases matching TRBD1. Germline V lookup: CDR1 SGHTA, CDR2 FQGNSA. The CDR3 runs 17 residues. J was trimmed by 3 bases and V by 6 bases; bases with no gene match: 15. For the CDR3, the DNA is TGTGCCAGCAGATTTAGTTTTGGACAGGGCCTCGAAGAGACCCAGTACTTC. Amino acids: CASRFSFGQGLEETQYF. Using reference TRBV7-2 and TRBJ2-5 for the parts outside the CDR3, the full variable domain is GAGVSQSPSNKVTEKGKDVELRCDPISGHTALYWYRQSLGQGLEFLIYFQGNSAPDKSGLPSDRFSAERTGGSVSTLTIQRTQQEDSAVYLCASRFSFGQGLEETQYFGPGTRLLVL.

The table lists this clonotype with many counts. The chain is built from TRBV6-6 and TRBJ2-1, with unresolved D. Germline V gene lookup returns CDR1 MNHNY and CDR2 SVGAGI (reference sequence). Trimming removed 0 bases at V and 0 bases at J, with 15 bases between. The CDR3 length is 18 residues. Here the CDR3 DNA reads TGTGCCAGCAGTTACTCCCACACTGGACGGTACTCCTACAATGAGCAGTTCTTC. Encoded protein: CASSYSHTGRYSYNEQFF.

The sample holds many counts of this clonotype. V gene TRBV20-1 combines with J gene TRBJ2-3, with 14 positions matching TRBD2. The V gene's germline CDR1 is DFQATT and CDR2 SNEGSKA (reference sequence). The trim removed 3 bases at V and 9 bases at J, leaving 8 bases unmatched. The CDR3 runs 15 residues. The DNA of the CDR3 is TGCAGTGCTAGCCCTCGGACTAGCGGGGGGCCCACGCAGTATTTT. Translated, it gives CSASPRTSGGPTQYF.

A few counts support this clonotype. V and J are TRBV7-6 and TRBJ1-1, with a tentative D call TRBD1 (6 bases). The CDR3 covers 13 residues. Looked up from germline, CDR1 is SGHVS and CDR2 is FNYEAQ. Trimming shortened V by 5 bases and J by 5 bases, and 12 bases separated the two germline ends. The CDR3 DNA reads as TGTGCCAGCAGCCGGGACATGCAAACTGAAGCTTTCTTT. This codes for CASSRDMQTEAFF. The variable domain in full, with the rest retrieved from reference TRBV7-6 and TRBJ1-1, is GAGVSQSPRYKVTKRGQDVALRCDPISGHVSLYWYRQALGQGPEFLTYFNYEAQQDKSGLPNDRFSAERPEGSISTLTIQRTEQRDSAMYRCASSRDMQTEAFFGQGTRLTVV.

The chain has TRBV10-3 and TRBJ1-1, with TRBD1 matching 8 bases. J gave up 5 bases and V 6 bases, and 5 bases lay outside the gene matches. In germline, CDR1 is ENHRY, CDR2 SYGVKD. The CDR3 covers 13 residues. Here the CDR3 DNA reads TGTGCCATCAGCCAGACAGGGGAGACTGAAGCTTTCTTT. It yields the protein CAISQTGETEAFF.

There are many counts of this clonotype. The chain couples TRBV7-2 to TRBJ2-5, with D possibly called TRBD1 or TRBD2 (5 bases each). The V gene's germline CDR1 is SGHTA and CDR2 FQGNSA. CDR3 size: 14 residues. Trimming left V 4 bases short and J 6 bases short, with 15 bases between. CDR3 sequence (DNA): TGTGCCAGCAGCTCTGTTGGGGACCTAAAGACCCAGTACTTC. It encodes CASSSVGDLKTQYF.

This clonotype has a handful of counts. The rearrangement links TRBV30 to TRBJ2-5, with a possible D match to TRBD1 (5 bases). This CDR3 is built from 15 residues. Trimming removed 6 bases at V and 3 bases at J, with 20 bases between. Germline V lookup: CDR1 GTSNPN, CDR2 SVGIG (reference sequence). The CDR3 protein is CACTVALKTEETQYF. CDR3 DNA sequence: TGTGCCTGCACGGTAGCCTTAAAGACAGAAGAGACCCAGTACTTC.

This chain links TRBV2 with TRBJ2-3; 7 bases map to TRBD2. CDR1 is SNHLY, CDR2 FYNNEI, per germline. The V and J ends lost 1 base and 5 bases, in that order; junction bases with no gene match: 3. The CDR3 runs to 14 residues. The CDR3 bases are TGTGCCAGCAGTGAAGGGAGCGGGGTAGATACGCAGTATTTT. It encodes CASSEGSGVDTQYF. The variable domain in full, completed from reference TRBV2 and TRBJ2-3, reads EPEVTQTPSHQVTQMGQEVILRCVPISNHLYFYWYRQILGQKVEFLVSFYNNEISEKSEIFDDQFSVERPDGSNFTLKIRSTKLEDSAMYFCASSEGSGVDTQYFGPGTRLTVL.

The sample holds many counts of this clonotype. The V gene is TRBV12-3 or TRBV12-4, the J gene TRBJ1-5, with 7 positions matching TRBD1. V gave up 2 bases and J gave up 6 bases; unmatched junction bases: 16. The CDR3 extends over 18 amino acids. The CDR3 protein is CASSLTHTNRGKSQPQHF. CDR3 DNA sequence: TGTGCCAGCAGTTTAACCCACACTAACAGGGGTAAGAGTCAGCCCCAGCATTTT.

This clonotype occurred many times. The chain uses TRBV7-2 and TRBJ2-7; D tentatively fits TRBD1 or TRBD2 (6 bases each). Trimming removed 0 bases at V and 6 bases at J, with 18 bases between. Germline CDR1 SGHTA, CDR2 FQGNSA. The CDR3 sequence is 16 residues long. The CDR3 sequence: CASSLALWGALAEQYF. CDR3 DNA sequence: TGTGCCAGCAGCTTAGCCCTGTGGGGGGCGTTAGCCGAGCAGTACTTC.

This clonotype was seen many times. The chain joins TRBV12-3 or TRBV12-4 to TRBJ1-5; D gene ambiguous. The CDR3 extends over 15 amino acids. V was trimmed by 4 bases and J by 0 bases, leaving 10 bases between them. In DNA form, the CDR3 reads TGTGCCAGCAGTTCGGAGGGCCTTAGCAATCAGCCCCAGCATTTT. Protein sequence: CASSSEGLSNQPQHF.

This clonotype was counted a few times. V is TRBV4-3 and J is TRBJ2-2; D remains unclear. V was shortened by 4 bases and J by 4 bases, with 13 bases between the two germline ends. The V gene's germline CDR1 is LGHNA and CDR2 YSLEER. CDR3 length: 15 residues. CDR3 coding DNA: TGCGCCAGCAGCCCAAGGTTCCTATCCACCGGGGAGCTGTTTTTT. The encoded protein is CASSPRFLSTGELFF.

This clonotype was counted at least ten times. V usage is TRBV19 and J usage is TRBJ1-3; possible D gene TRBD1, 5 bases. Germline V gene sequence: CDR1 LNHDA, CDR2 SQIVND (reference sequence). Trimming took off 5 bases at V and 2 bases at J, with 13 bases between the two ends. The CDR3 totals 15 residues. CDR3 in DNA: TGTGCCAGTAGTTCAGGGTTAATGGCTGGAAACACCATATATTTT. As protein: CASSSGLMAGNTIYF.

This clonotype was picked up many times. Here the CDR3 reads CASRRQGANEKLFF. CDR3 bases: TGTGCCAGCAGAAGACAGGGTGCTAATGAAAAACTGTTTTTT. The V and J genes are TRBV7-4 and TRBJ1-4; 7 bases align to TRBD1. CDR1 is SGHVT and CDR2 is SQSDAQ in the germline V gene. The CDR3 has 14 residues. The J segment lost 3 bases and the V segment lost 6 bases, leaving 4 bases of the junction unmatched.

This clonotype has ten or more counts. The gene calls are TRBV27 and TRBJ1-6; tentatively, D is TRBD1 (5 bases). The germline V gene has CDR1 MNHEY and CDR2 SMNVEV (reference sequence). The V end was cut by 4 bases, the J end by 9 bases, with 13 bases between. The CDR3 length is 14 residues. Here the CDR3 reads CASSSGAPTSPLHF. The CDR3 DNA reads TGTGCCAGCAGTTCCGGGGCACCAACTTCACCCCTCCACTTT.

This clonotype was observed a handful of times. V is TRBV28 and J is TRBJ1-1, with 8 bases identical to TRBD1. CDR1 MDHEN and CDR2 SYDVKM come from the germline V gene. This CDR3 contains 14 residues. V shed 5 bases, J shed 9 bases, and the junction held 11 bases outside the gene matches. DNA of the CDR3: TGTGCCAGCAGTATACAGACAGACAGGGGCAAAGCTTTCTTT. This encodes CASSIQTDRGKAFF. Variable domain in full (rest from reference TRBV28 and TRBJ1-1): DVKVTQSSRYLVKRTGEKVFLECVQDMDHENMFWYRQDPGLGLRLIYFSYDVKMKEKGDIPEGYSVSREKKERFSLILESASTNQTSMYLCASSIQTDRGKAFFGQGTRLTVV.

This clonotype occurred many times. The chain carries TRBV7-2 and TRBJ1-2; D remains ambiguous. This CDR3 comprises 13 residues. CDR1 is SGHTA, CDR2 FQGNSA, per germline. The V and J ends lost 7 bases and 4 bases respectively, with 13 bases between them. The CDR3 bases are TGTGCCAGCAACACGCAGCAACTCTATGGCTACACCTTC. It yields the protein CASNTQQLYGYTF.